This T cell receptor beta chain was sequenced in a study of shared clonotypes between healthy human individuals (dated by TCRdb to 2020 to 2022). Looking at the study overall: Three men and a couple of women, aged 18 to 49 years, made up the cohort. For each donor, CD4 naive and CD4 memory were each run on three plates, CD8 naive on two plates, and CD8 memory on one plate. To increase sequencing depth and limit assay-specific biases, TCR repertoire library preparation and sequencing were carried out by different laboratories using diverse techniques. Each donor's leukapheresis produced roughly between about 0.9 and 9.5 billion PBMCs. To estimate repertoire size and how much clonotype sharing occurs between individuals, the study deeply sequenced the blood TCR repertoires of about five healthy adults.

What the research found in general, with its limitations: Compared with non-shared clonotypes, clonotypes shared by all four sorted-subset donors had higher generation probabilities. Incomplete sequencing was indicated by rarefaction of sorted-subset datasets, despite the large sequencing depth. Estimated clonotype richness was generally larger for naive than for memory subsets. When several donors were compared, the shared fraction of clonotypes was around 5% for naive CD4, roughly 3.4% for naive CD8, roughly 2.5% for memory CD4, and 0.35% to 0.4% for memory CD8. Based on pairwise subsampling, the degree of clonotype sharing among donors was expected to be affected by sequencing depth. The small number of donors limited the genetic and exposure-history diversity represented. Sampling was limited to blood, and TCR repertoires in tissue likely differ from TCR repertoires in blood.

TCR CDR3 regions were amplified from genomic DNA by multiplex PCR using the deep immunoSEQ assay. For each cell subset, the extracted genomic DNA was distributed evenly across all wells of several immunoSEQ 96-well plates, and each plate served as one replicate. For sorted subsets, each replicate PCR was loaded with 200 ng genomic DNA, equivalent to 30,000 or so T cell genomes. Purified libraries were measured with a Qubit 3.0 fluorometer, size-checked on a Bioanalyzer 2100, and measured again with the KAPA Library Quantification kit. Every immunoSEQ 96-well plate was sequenced on a dedicated single-read 150-cycle Illumina NextSeq 550 flow cell. As for how the authors treated the data: Because only junctional sequences without quality scores were contained in the immunoSEQ output, filtering matching that applied to full-length reads could not be performed. Sequences were annotated with PyIR, a Python wrapper for IgBLAST v1.9, and V/J genes and CDR3 were assigned using IMGT germline references. Any read was removed if the V/J assignment was weak (E-value above 1e-6), the CDR3 was missing, or the read contained stop codons, out-of-frame junctions, or ambiguous translated residues. V3J clonotypes were defined as sequences sharing the same inferred V gene, J gene, and CDR3 amino acid sequence. To compute the percentage overlap between repertoires, the number of shared unique clonotypes was divided by the size of the smaller repertoire. Richness of each repertoire was evaluated using RTK rarefaction, the Chao1 estimator, and Recon v2.1 estimates of unobserved clonotypes. For all TCRbeta clonotypes obtained by the gDNA method from a few donors, generation probabilities were computed with OLGA. This immuneACCESS table, as held by TCRdb, lists in-frame sequences with V and J called but not all clones. Of the missing ones, under half trace to an unresolved V gene in checked studies; the others have no known cause. The V and J calls and clone size come from that table; D and trimming were worked out from the DNA. For this sample there are millions of clones; about 95% appear just once. The ten largest make up roughly 1.1% of the sample.

CDR1 is given as SGHNT and CDR2 as YYREEE, both from the germline V gene (reference sequence). Taken from cysteine to phenylalanine, the CDR3 has 15 residues. Only the CDR3 region is kept as DNA, spanning 45 bases read in frame from base 1. The trim is 7 bases for V and 2 bases for J, with a gap of 15 bases between the germline ends. CD8 naive samples were obtained by positive selection for CCR7 among CD45RO-negative cells, yielding a CD45RA+CCR7+ population from which TemRA cells were excluded. Donors were healthy HIV-negative adults with no recently reported acute infections or vaccinations. Every donor was a Caucasian adult living in Nashville, Tennessee, USA. Blood was collected by leukapheresis, and PBMCs were isolated by Ficoll-Histopaque density gradient centrifugation and then cryopreserved in liquid nitrogen vapor phase. Analytical flow cytometry was used to check the purity and quantity of each magnetically sorted T cell population. Genomic DNA was isolated from every sorted fraction and measured by UV absorbance on a Nanodrop 2000c.

As concerns this clone: The target of this receptor is not known. Per-base quality was not reported, and no clone a single base away is much larger than it.

This sequence uses TRBV5-4 and TRBJ2-2, with no reliable assignment of the D segment. The sequenced material came from naive CD8+ T cells sorted from blood. The intended sense of this specimen's cell subset or site label: CD45RA+CCR7+. The origin of this receptor is a man younger than 35 in good health. Read as DNA, the sequence is TGTGCCAGCGCCCTTAGTTTCCCCAACACCGGGGAGCTGTTTTTT. It specifies CASALSFPNTGELFF.